This T cell receptor (beta chain) was sequenced for a study of CD8 T cells in ankylosing spondylitis. This clonotype has just a few counts. The target antigen is unknown. The study's findings and limits: Fewer than 10 highly homologous variants made up a TCR beta motif that seemed to typify ankylosing spondylitis blood.

TCRdb re-analysed the 5' RACE reads in MiXCR, keeping a single row per CDR3 protein. This sample yields 400,000 or so distinct CDR3 sequences, of which around 26% are seen a single time; 0.85% to 1% belongs to the top ten. V lost 7 bases to trimming and J lost 0 bases, with 13 bases between them. The CDR3 covers 14 residues. Germline V gives CDR1 SQVTM, CDR2 ANQGSEA. J is TRBJ2-1 and V is TRBV29-1; D is undetermined. The TCR sequence derives from a male donor with ankylosing spondylitis. Sequencing was carried out using blood, either unsorted or a sorted T cell fraction (not recorded which). CDR3 in DNA: TGCAGCGCCGCCCCGCCGAGCTCCTACAATGAGCAGTTCTTC. Protein sequence: CSAAPPSSYNEQFF.